The clone carrying this TCR beta chain was picked up one time. TCR beta sequencing was performed on blood CD8+ and CD4+ T cells. Treatment-naive patients with stable or active relapsing-remitting disease served as multiple sclerosis controls. The entry originates in a study of CD8 T cells in Susac syndrome. RNA in amounts of about 0.5 to 1 ug was reverse transcribed with random hexamers. The method of amplification for TCR beta CDR3 was immunoSEQ multiplex PCR, covering 54 Vbeta and 13 Jbeta. TCRdb passed the immunoSEQ multiplex PCR reads through MiXCR, listing each CDR3 protein once. The sample yields approximately 160,000 distinct CDR3 sequences, approximately 94% seen once. Trimming removed 1 base from V and 11 bases from J, with 9 bases in between. Germline CDR1 reads SGHRS; CDR2 reads YFSETQ. There are 11 residues in the CDR3.

The TCR comes from a human donor with multiple sclerosis. The chain combines TRBV5-1 with TRBJ1-2; no reliable D call. Sequenced sample: CD4+ T cells from PBMCs. CDR3 DNA sequence: TGCGCCAGCAGCTTGCTAGAAAATTACACCTTC. It encodes CASSLLENYTF.